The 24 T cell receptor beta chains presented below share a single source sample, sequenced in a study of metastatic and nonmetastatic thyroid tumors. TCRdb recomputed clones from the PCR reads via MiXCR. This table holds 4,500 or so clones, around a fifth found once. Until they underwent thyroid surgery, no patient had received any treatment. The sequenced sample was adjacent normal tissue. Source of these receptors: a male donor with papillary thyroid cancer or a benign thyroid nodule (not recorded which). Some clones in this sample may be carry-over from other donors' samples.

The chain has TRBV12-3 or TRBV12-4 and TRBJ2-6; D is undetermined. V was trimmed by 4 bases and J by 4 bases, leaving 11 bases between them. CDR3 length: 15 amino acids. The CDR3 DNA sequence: TGTGCCAGCAGTTACAGACGTTCGGGGGCCAACGTCCTGACTTTC. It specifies CASSYRRSGANVLTF.

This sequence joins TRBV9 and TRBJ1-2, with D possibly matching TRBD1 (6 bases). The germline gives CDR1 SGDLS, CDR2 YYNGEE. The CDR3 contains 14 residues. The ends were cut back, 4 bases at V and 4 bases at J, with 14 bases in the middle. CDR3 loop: CASSLRTESYGYTF. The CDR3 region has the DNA TGTGCCAGCAGCTTACGGACAGAAAGCTATGGCTACACCTTC.

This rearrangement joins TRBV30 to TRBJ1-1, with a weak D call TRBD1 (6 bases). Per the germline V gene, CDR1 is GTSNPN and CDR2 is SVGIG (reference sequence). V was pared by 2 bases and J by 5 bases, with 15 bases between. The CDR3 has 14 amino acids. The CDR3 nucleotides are TGTGCCTGGAGTCATGGAGTACAGGGTACTGAAGCTTTCTTT. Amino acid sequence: CAWSHGVQGTEAFF.

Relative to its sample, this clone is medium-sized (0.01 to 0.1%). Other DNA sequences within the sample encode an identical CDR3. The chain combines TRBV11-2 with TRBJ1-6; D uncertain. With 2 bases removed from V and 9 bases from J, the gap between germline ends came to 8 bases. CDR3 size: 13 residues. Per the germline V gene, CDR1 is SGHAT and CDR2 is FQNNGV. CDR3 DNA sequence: TGTGCCAGCAGCTTAACCCGGGTTTCACCCCTCCACTTT. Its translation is CASSLTRVSPLHF.

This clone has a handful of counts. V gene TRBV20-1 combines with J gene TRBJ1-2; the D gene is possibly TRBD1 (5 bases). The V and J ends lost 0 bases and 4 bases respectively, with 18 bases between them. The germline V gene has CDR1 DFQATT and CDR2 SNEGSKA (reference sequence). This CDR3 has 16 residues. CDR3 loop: CSARDPREGIIYGYTF. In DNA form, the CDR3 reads TGCAGTGCTAGAGACCCGCGGGAGGGGATAATCTATGGCTACACCTTC.

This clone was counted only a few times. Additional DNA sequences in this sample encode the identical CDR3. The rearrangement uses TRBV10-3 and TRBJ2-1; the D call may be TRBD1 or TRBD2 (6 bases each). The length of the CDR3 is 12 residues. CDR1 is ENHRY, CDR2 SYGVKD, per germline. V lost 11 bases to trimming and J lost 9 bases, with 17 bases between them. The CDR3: CAGGRKGGEQFF. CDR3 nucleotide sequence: TGTGCCGGAGGGAGAAAGGGGGGTGAGCAGTTCTTC.

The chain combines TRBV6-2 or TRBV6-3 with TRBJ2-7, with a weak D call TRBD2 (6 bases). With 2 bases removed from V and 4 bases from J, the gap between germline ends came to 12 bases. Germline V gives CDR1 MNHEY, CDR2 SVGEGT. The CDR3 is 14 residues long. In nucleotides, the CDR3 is TGTGCCAGCAGTTACGTGGGAGGCCCGTACGAGCAGTACTTC. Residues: CASSYVGGPYEQYF.

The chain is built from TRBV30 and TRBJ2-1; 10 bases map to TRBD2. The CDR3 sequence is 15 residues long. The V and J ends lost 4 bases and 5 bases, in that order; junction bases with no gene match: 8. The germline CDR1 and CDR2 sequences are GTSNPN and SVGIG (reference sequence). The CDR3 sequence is CAWNLAGGFDNEQFF. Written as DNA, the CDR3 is TGTGCCTGGAACTTAGCGGGGGGTTTCGACAATGAGCAGTTCTTC.

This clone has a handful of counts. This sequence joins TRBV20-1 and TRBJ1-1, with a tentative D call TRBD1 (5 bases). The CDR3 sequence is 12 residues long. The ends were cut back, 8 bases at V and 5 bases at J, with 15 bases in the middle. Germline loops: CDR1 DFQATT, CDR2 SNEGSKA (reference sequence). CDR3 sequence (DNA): TGCAGTCAGTGGGGCGCAGGGACTGAAGCTTTCTTT. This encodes CSQWGAGTEAFF.

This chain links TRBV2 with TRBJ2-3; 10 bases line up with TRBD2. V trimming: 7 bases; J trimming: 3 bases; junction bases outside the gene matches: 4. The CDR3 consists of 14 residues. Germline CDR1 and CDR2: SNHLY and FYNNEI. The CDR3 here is CASNEAGGTDTQYF. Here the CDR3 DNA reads TGTGCCAGCAACGAAGCGGGGGGGACAGATACGCAGTATTTT.

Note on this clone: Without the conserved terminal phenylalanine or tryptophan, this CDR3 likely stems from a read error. The CDR3 nucleotides are TGTGACAGCAGTCACTACGGACAGGGACCCACTGGGGCCAACGTCCTGACTATC. This codes for CDSSHYGQGPTGANVLTI. The rearrangement uses TRBV28 and TRBJ2-6; TRBD1 matches 8 bases. The CDR3 is made up of 18 amino acids. Germline lookup yields CDR1 MDHEN and CDR2 SYDVKM.

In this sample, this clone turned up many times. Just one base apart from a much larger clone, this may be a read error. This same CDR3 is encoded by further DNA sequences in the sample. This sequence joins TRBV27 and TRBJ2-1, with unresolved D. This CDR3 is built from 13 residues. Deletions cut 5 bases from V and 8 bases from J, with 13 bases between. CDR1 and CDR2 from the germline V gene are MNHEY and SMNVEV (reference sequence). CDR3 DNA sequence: TGTGCCAGCAGTCTAATCATAGGCTATGAGCAGTTCTTC. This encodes CASSLIIGYEQFF.

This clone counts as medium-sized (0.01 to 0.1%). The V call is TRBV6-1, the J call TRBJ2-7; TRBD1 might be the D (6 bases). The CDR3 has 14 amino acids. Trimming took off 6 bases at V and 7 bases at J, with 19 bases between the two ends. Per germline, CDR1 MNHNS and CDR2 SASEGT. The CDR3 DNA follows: TGTGCCAGCAGCCCCGACAGGTTAGGGTGGGAGCAGTACTTC. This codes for CASSPDRLGWEQYF.

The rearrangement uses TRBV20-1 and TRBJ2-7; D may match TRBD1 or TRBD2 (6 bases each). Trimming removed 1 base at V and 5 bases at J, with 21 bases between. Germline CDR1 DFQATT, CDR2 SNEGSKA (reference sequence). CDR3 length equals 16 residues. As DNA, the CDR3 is TGCAGTGCTAGAGTCGGGGGCTCCTACGAGGGCGACGAGCAGTACTTC. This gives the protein CSARVGGSYEGDEQYF.

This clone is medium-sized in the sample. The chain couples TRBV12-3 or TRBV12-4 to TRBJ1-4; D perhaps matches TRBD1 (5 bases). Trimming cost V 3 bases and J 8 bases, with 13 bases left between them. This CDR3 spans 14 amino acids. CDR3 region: CASSLRGIGEKLFF. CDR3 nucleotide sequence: TGTGCCAGCAGTTTGAGGGGAATTGGCGAAAAACTGTTTTTT.

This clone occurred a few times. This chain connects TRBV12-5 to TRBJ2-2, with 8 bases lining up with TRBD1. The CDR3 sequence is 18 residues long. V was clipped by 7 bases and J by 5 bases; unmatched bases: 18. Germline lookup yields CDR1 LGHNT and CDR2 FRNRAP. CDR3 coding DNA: TGTGCTAGTGCTCAACGACAGGGGTTTGGGAGCAGGACCGGGGAGCTGTTTTTT. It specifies CASAQRQGFGSRTGELFF.

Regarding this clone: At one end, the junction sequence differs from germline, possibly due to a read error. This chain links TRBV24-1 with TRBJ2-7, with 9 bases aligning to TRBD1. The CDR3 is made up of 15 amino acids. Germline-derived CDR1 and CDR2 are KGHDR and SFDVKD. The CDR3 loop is CATSDAGTGTYVQYF. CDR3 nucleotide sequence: TGTGCCACCAGTGATGCCGGGACAGGGACCTACGTGCAGTACTTC.

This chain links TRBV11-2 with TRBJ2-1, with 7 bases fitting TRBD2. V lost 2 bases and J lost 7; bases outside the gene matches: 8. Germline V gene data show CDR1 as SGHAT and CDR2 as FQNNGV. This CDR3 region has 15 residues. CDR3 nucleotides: TGTGCCAGCAGCTTAAGAGGGAGGGCCGCTAATGAGCAGTTCTTC. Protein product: CASSLRGRAANEQFF.

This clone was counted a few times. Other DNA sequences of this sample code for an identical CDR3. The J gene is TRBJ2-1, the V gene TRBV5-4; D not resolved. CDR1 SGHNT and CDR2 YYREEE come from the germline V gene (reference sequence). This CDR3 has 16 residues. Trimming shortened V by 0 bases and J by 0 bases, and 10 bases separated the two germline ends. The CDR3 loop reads CASSLAGLSSYNEQFF. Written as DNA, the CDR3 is TGTGCCAGCAGCTTGGCCGGATTGAGCTCCTACAATGAGCAGTTCTTC. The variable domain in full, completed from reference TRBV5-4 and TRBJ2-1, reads ETGVTQSPTHLIKTRGQQVTLRCSSQSGHNTVSWYQQALGQGPQFIFQYYREEENGRGNFPPRFSGLQFPNYSSELNVNALELDDSALYLCASSLAGLSSYNEQFFGPGTRLTVL.

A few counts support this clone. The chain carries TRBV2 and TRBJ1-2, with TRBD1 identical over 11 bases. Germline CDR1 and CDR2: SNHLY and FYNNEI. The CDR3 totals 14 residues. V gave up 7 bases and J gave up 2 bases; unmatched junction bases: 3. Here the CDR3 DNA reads TGTGCCAGCATCTGGACAGGGGGCAACTATGGCTACACCTTC. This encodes CASIWTGGNYGYTF.

The CDR3 region has the DNA TGTGCCAGCTCTCGAAGGGACACTAACTATGGCTACACCTTC. Encoded protein: CASSRRDTNYGYTF. This chain uses TRBV2 with TRBJ1-2; weak D call: TRBD1 (6 bases). The CDR3 totals 14 residues. CDR1 SNHLY and CDR2 FYNNEI come from the germline V gene. V was trimmed by 8 bases and J by 0 bases, leaving 13 bases between them.

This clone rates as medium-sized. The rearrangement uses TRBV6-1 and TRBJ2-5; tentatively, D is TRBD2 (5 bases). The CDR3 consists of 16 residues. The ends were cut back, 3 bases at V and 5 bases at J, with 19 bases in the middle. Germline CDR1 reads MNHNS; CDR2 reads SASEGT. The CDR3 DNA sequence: TGTGCCAGCAGTGATATCTACGGGGAATCGGAGGAGACCCAGTACTTC. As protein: CASSDIYGESEETQYF.

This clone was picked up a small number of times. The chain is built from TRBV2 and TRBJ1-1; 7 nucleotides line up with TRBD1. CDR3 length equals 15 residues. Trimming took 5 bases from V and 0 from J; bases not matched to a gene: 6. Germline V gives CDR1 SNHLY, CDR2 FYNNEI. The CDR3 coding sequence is TGTGCCAGCAGTAAGGAGGGGGCCATGAACACTGAAGCTTTCTTT. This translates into CASSKEGAMNTEAFF. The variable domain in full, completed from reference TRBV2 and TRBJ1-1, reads EPEVTQTPSHQVTQMGQEVILRCVPISNHLYFYWYRQILGQKVEFLVSFYNNEISEKSEIFDDQFSVERPDGSNFTLKIRSTKLEDSAMYFCASSKEGAMNTEAFFGQGTRLTVV.

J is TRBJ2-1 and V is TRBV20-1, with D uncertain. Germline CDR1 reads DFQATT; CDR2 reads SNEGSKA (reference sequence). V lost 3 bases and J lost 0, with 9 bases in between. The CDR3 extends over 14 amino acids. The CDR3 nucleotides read TGCAGTGCTAGGAGCCCCACCTCCTACAATGAGCAGTTCTTC. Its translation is CSARSPTSYNEQFF.